A selection of T cell receptor beta chains follows, all from one sample in a study of shared clonotypes between healthy human individuals. The repertoire was sequenced with immunoSEQ multiplex PCR; TCRdb's copy has only in-frame clones and lacks some. This sample has 2 million to 2.5 million clones; more than 90% occur once, and the top ten carry more than 0.1%. The material sequenced was naive CD4+ T cells sorted from blood. These receptor sequences come from a man younger than 35 in good health. Both conserved end residues are part of each CDR3. Each record gives: J gene, clone size, V gene, D gene, CDR3 length, CDR3 protein, CDR3 DNA. The D gene is left open where the match is weak. Only part of the rows carry a size: once, few, many, or a class if the clone is expanded.

j_call: TRBJ1-1
clone_size: NA
v_call: TRBV28
d_call: NA
cdr3_length: 13
cdr3_aa: CASSSPGRTEAFF
cdr3_nt: TGTGCCAGCAGTTCCCCAGGGAGGACTGAAGCTTTCTTT

j_call: TRBJ1-1
clone_size: NA
v_call: TRBV19
d_call: NA
cdr3_length: 17
cdr3_aa: CASSIKWGGPVNTEAFF
cdr3_nt: TGTGCCAGTAGTATTAAATGGGGCGGTCCGGTGAACACTGAAGCTTTCTTT

j_call: TRBJ2-7
clone_size: NA
v_call: TRBV6-1
d_call: NA
cdr3_length: 13
cdr3_aa: CASSATGFGEQYF
cdr3_nt: TGTGCCAGCAGCGCAACAGGGTTTGGCGAGCAGTACTTC

j_call: TRBJ1-2
clone_size: NA
v_call: TRBV28
d_call: NA
cdr3_length: 12
cdr3_aa: CATGPLNYGYTF
cdr3_nt: TGTGCCACCGGCCCGCTTAACTATGGCTACACCTTC

j_call: TRBJ1-2
clone_size: NA
v_call: TRBV7-9
d_call: TRBD1
cdr3_length: 17
cdr3_aa: CASSPLGPGQGKDRYTF
cdr3_nt: TGTGCCAGCAGCCCTTTAGGCCCCGGACAGGGAAAGGATCGCTACACCTTC

j_call: TRBJ2-5
clone_size: NA
v_call: TRBV19
d_call: NA
cdr3_length: 15
cdr3_aa: CASTPEGRTSGTQYF
cdr3_nt: TGTGCCAGCACCCCAGAGGGACGAACTTCGGGGACCCAGTACTTC

j_call: TRBJ1-2
clone_size: NA
v_call: TRBV11-1
d_call: NA
cdr3_length: 13
cdr3_aa: CASSFESANGYTF
cdr3_nt: TGTGCCAGCAGCTTCGAGAGCGCCAATGGCTACACCTTC

j_call: TRBJ2-7
clone_size: NA
v_call: TRBV18
d_call: NA
cdr3_length: 13
cdr3_aa: CASSPPPPYEQYF
cdr3_nt: TGTGCCAGCTCGCCGCCGCCCCCCTACGAGCAGTACTTC

j_call: TRBJ2-5
clone_size: NA
v_call: TRBV30
d_call: NA
cdr3_length: 14
cdr3_aa: CAWSSGQLGETQYF
cdr3_nt: TGTGCCTGGAGTTCAGGGCAATTGGGGGAGACCCAGTACTTC

j_call: TRBJ1-2
clone_size: NA
v_call: TRBV5-3
d_call: NA
cdr3_length: 17
cdr3_aa: CARSWDPGLLLDYGYTF
cdr3_nt: TGTGCCAGAAGCTGGGACCCGGGACTTCTTTTGGACTATGGCTACACCTTC

j_call: TRBJ1-4
clone_size: NA
v_call: TRBV6-5
d_call: TRBD1
cdr3_length: 15
cdr3_aa: CASRPLGTGDEKLFF
cdr3_nt: TGTGCCAGCAGGCCACTCGGGACAGGGGATGAAAAACTGTTTTTT

j_call: TRBJ2-3
clone_size: NA
v_call: TRBV7-2
d_call: TRBD2
cdr3_length: 15
cdr3_aa: CASSLLLAGANTQYF
cdr3_nt: TGTGCCAGCAGCCTTCTACTAGCGGGAGCGAATACGCAGTATTTT

j_call: TRBJ1-2
clone_size: NA
v_call: TRBV2
d_call: NA
cdr3_length: 16
cdr3_aa: CASSDTRQGAQSGYTF
cdr3_nt: TGTGCCAGCAGTGATACTCGACAAGGGGCGCAGAGTGGCTACACCTTC

j_call: TRBJ2-7
clone_size: NA
v_call: TRBV21-1
d_call: NA
cdr3_length: 15
cdr3_aa: CASSKERVPRNEQYF
cdr3_nt: TGTGCCAGCAGCAAAGAAAGAGTGCCAAGGAACGAGCAGTACTTC

j_call: TRBJ2-3
clone_size: NA
v_call: TRBV25-1
d_call: TRBD1
cdr3_length: 17
cdr3_aa: CASSEYSWDSWADTQYF
cdr3_nt: TGTGCCAGCAGTGAATATTCATGGGACAGTTGGGCAGATACGCAGTATTTT

j_call: TRBJ2-1
clone_size: NA
v_call: TRBV11-1
d_call: NA
cdr3_length: 14
cdr3_aa: CASSPLVGIDEQFF
cdr3_nt: TGTGCCAGCAGCCCCCTTGTGGGAATCGATGAGCAGTTCTTC

j_call: TRBJ1-1
clone_size: NA
v_call: TRBV6-5
d_call: NA
cdr3_length: 14
cdr3_aa: CASSYSGKRSEAFF
cdr3_nt: TGTGCCAGCAGTTACTCAGGCAAGAGGTCTGAAGCTTTCTTT

j_call: TRBJ1-2
clone_size: few
v_call: TRBV18
d_call: TRBD1
cdr3_length: 13
cdr3_aa: CASSPGTDYGYTF
cdr3_nt: TGTGCCAGCTCACCGGGGACAGACTATGGCTACACCTTC

j_call: TRBJ2-5
clone_size: NA
v_call: TRBV5-1
d_call: NA
cdr3_length: 12
cdr3_aa: CASSFLGGAQYF
cdr3_nt: TGCGCCAGCAGCTTTCTAGGGGGGGCCCAGTACTTC

j_call: TRBJ1-2
clone_size: NA
v_call: TRBV6-5
d_call: TRBD1
cdr3_length: 15
cdr3_aa: CASRGAGTENYGYTF
cdr3_nt: TGTGCCAGCAGGGGGGCCGGGACAGAAAACTATGGCTACACCTTC

j_call: TRBJ2-7
clone_size: NA
v_call: TRBV5-4
d_call: NA
cdr3_length: 13
cdr3_aa: CASSLQGTYEQYF
cdr3_nt: TGTGCCAGCAGCCTCCAGGGAACCTACGAGCAGTACTTC

j_call: TRBJ2-1
clone_size: NA
v_call: TRBV6-5
d_call: TRBD2
cdr3_length: 16
cdr3_aa: CASSYSMREPYNEQFF
cdr3_nt: TGTGCCAGCAGTTACTCGATGCGGGAGCCCTACAATGAGCAGTTCTTC

j_call: TRBJ1-4
clone_size: NA
v_call: TRBV11-2
d_call: NA
cdr3_length: 14
cdr3_aa: CASSPVATNEKLFF
cdr3_nt: TGTGCCAGCAGCCCAGTTGCAACTAATGAAAAACTGTTTTTT

j_call: TRBJ2-5
clone_size: once
v_call: TRBV19
d_call: NA
cdr3_length: 11
cdr3_aa: CASSISETQYF
cdr3_nt: TGTGCCAGTAGTATATCGGAGACCCAGTACTTC

j_call: TRBJ2-5
clone_size: NA
v_call: TRBV5-1
d_call: NA
cdr3_length: 13
cdr3_aa: CASSLWREETQYF
cdr3_nt: TGCGCCAGCAGCTTGTGGAGGGAAGAGACCCAGTACTTC

j_call: TRBJ2-1
clone_size: NA
v_call: TRBV5-1
d_call: TRBD1
cdr3_length: 14
cdr3_aa: CASTLGQVYNEQFF
cdr3_nt: TGCGCCAGCACCTTGGGACAGGTATACAATGAGCAGTTCTTC

j_call: TRBJ1-5
clone_size: NA
v_call: TRBV6-6
d_call: NA
cdr3_length: 12
cdr3_aa: CASSDPNQPQHF
cdr3_nt: TGTGCCAGCAGTGACCCTAATCAGCCCCAGCATTTT

j_call: TRBJ1-6
clone_size: NA
v_call: TRBV30
d_call: TRBD1
cdr3_length: 16
cdr3_aa: CACSRDSFSYNSPLHF
cdr3_nt: TGTGCCTGTTCCCGGGACAGTTTCTCCTATAATTCACCCCTCCACTTT

j_call: TRBJ2-5
clone_size: NA
v_call: TRBV7-9
d_call: NA
cdr3_length: 14
cdr3_aa: CASSFGQLEETQYF
cdr3_nt: TGTGCCAGCAGCTTTGGACAGTTAGAAGAGACCCAGTACTTC

j_call: TRBJ1-1
clone_size: NA
v_call: TRBV7-9
d_call: NA
cdr3_length: 14
cdr3_aa: CASSFSVSNTEAFF
cdr3_nt: TGTGCCAGCAGCTTTTCCGTCTCGAACACTGAAGCTTTCTTT

j_call: TRBJ1-1
clone_size: NA
v_call: TRBV5-1
d_call: TRBD1
cdr3_length: 15
cdr3_aa: CASSPLTGGSTEAFF
cdr3_nt: TGCGCCAGCAGCCCGTTGACAGGGGGGAGCACTGAAGCTTTCTTT

j_call: TRBJ2-5
clone_size: NA
v_call: TRBV4-1
d_call: NA
cdr3_length: 13
cdr3_aa: CASSLTVQETQYF
cdr3_nt: TGCGCCAGCAGCCTGACAGTTCAAGAGACCCAGTACTTC

j_call: TRBJ2-3
clone_size: NA
v_call: TRBV5-1
d_call: NA
cdr3_length: 12
cdr3_aa: CASSLSLNTQYF
cdr3_nt: TGCGCCAGCAGCTTGAGTCTTAATACGCAGTATTTT

j_call: TRBJ2-5
clone_size: NA
v_call: TRBV5-1
d_call: NA
cdr3_length: 13
cdr3_aa: CASSSQGVETQYF
cdr3_nt: TGCGCCAGCAGCTCTCAGGGAGTAGAGACCCAGTACTTC

j_call: TRBJ1-4
clone_size: NA
v_call: TRBV19
d_call: NA
cdr3_length: 15
cdr3_aa: CASSTGRGANEKLFF
cdr3_nt: TGTGCCAGTAGTACGGGAAGGGGGGCTAATGAAAAACTGTTTTTT

j_call: TRBJ1-1
clone_size: NA
v_call: TRBV28
d_call: NA
cdr3_length: 15
cdr3_aa: CASTLSRGRRSEAFF
cdr3_nt: TGTGCCAGCACTCTAAGCAGGGGAAGGCGGTCTGAAGCTTTCTTT

j_call: TRBJ2-2
clone_size: NA
v_call: TRBV6-1
d_call: NA
cdr3_length: 14
cdr3_aa: CASSRDPNTGELFF
cdr3_nt: TGTGCCAGCAGCAGGGACCCGAACACCGGGGAGCTGTTTTTT

j_call: TRBJ2-3
clone_size: NA
v_call: TRBV11-2
d_call: NA
cdr3_length: 14
cdr3_aa: CASSYSMATDTQYF
cdr3_nt: TGTGCCAGCAGCTACTCTATGGCCACAGATACGCAGTATTTT

j_call: TRBJ1-1
clone_size: NA
v_call: TRBV7-6
d_call: NA
cdr3_length: 13
cdr3_aa: CASSRDGNTEAFF
cdr3_nt: TGTGCCAGCAGCCGTGACGGGAACACTGAAGCTTTCTTT

j_call: TRBJ2-2
clone_size: NA
v_call: TRBV7-2
d_call: TRBD2
cdr3_length: 14
cdr3_aa: CASSLSGKAGELFF
cdr3_nt: TGTGCCAGCAGCCTTAGCGGGAAGGCCGGGGAGCTGTTTTTT

j_call: TRBJ1-1
clone_size: NA
v_call: TRBV18
d_call: NA
cdr3_length: 13
cdr3_aa: CASSPQGSTEAFF
cdr3_nt: TGTGCCAGCTCACCACAAGGTTCCACTGAAGCTTTCTTT

j_call: TRBJ1-3
clone_size: NA
v_call: TRBV27
d_call: NA
cdr3_length: 15
cdr3_aa: CASSLSMAGSNTIYF
cdr3_nt: TGTGCCAGCAGTTTATCGATGGCAGGGAGTAACACCATATATTTT

j_call: TRBJ1-6
clone_size: NA
v_call: TRBV5-1
d_call: TRBD1
cdr3_length: 16
cdr3_aa: CASSVRDRGDNSPLHF
cdr3_nt: TGCGCCAGCAGCGTCCGGGACAGGGGGGATAATTCACCCCTCCACTTT

j_call: TRBJ2-2
clone_size: NA
v_call: TRBV25-1
d_call: TRBD1
cdr3_length: 16
cdr3_aa: CASSEFRTGGPGELFF
cdr3_nt: TGTGCCAGCAGTGAATTTCGGACAGGGGGGCCCGGGGAGCTGTTTTTT

j_call: TRBJ2-5
clone_size: NA
v_call: TRBV19
d_call: NA
cdr3_length: 14
cdr3_aa: CASSTRERVAPIHF
cdr3_nt: TGTGCCAGTAGCACACGCGAGCGGGTGGCACCCATACACTTC

j_call: TRBJ2-7
clone_size: NA
v_call: TRBV6-6
d_call: NA
cdr3_length: 12
cdr3_aa: CASRSQDYEQYF
cdr3_nt: TGTGCCAGCAGGTCTCAGGACTACGAGCAGTACTTC

j_call: TRBJ1-1
clone_size: NA
v_call: TRBV28
d_call: TRBD1
cdr3_length: 11
cdr3_aa: CASSYRGEAFF
cdr3_nt: TGTGCCAGCAGCTACAGGGGTGAAGCTTTCTTT

j_call: TRBJ2-2
clone_size: NA
v_call: TRBV7-2
d_call: NA
cdr3_length: 15
cdr3_aa: CASSLDRVTTGELFF
cdr3_nt: TGTGCCAGCAGCTTAGACAGGGTCACCACCGGGGAGCTGTTTTTT

j_call: TRBJ2-1
clone_size: NA
v_call: TRBV9
d_call: TRBD2
cdr3_length: 18
cdr3_aa: CASSVGGTSGRISNEQFF
cdr3_nt: TGTGCCAGCAGCGTGGGGGGGACTAGCGGGAGGATTAGCAATGAGCAGTTCTTC

j_call: TRBJ1-2
clone_size: NA
v_call: TRBV27
d_call: NA
cdr3_length: 13
cdr3_aa: CASSFSGGYGYTF
cdr3_nt: TGTGCCAGCAGTTTCTCGGGGGGGTATGGCTACACCTTC

j_call: TRBJ2-7
clone_size: NA
v_call: TRBV11-2
d_call: TRBD2
cdr3_length: 15
cdr3_aa: CASSPRTSGSYEQYF
cdr3_nt: TGTGCCAGCAGCCCAAGGACTAGCGGGAGCTACGAGCAGTACTTC

j_call: TRBJ2-7
clone_size: NA
v_call: TRBV18
d_call: NA
cdr3_length: 14
cdr3_aa: CASSQIQTEGEQYF
cdr3_nt: TGTGCCAGCTCACAAATACAGACAGAAGGCGAGCAGTACTTC

j_call: TRBJ1-2
clone_size: NA
v_call: TRBV2
d_call: NA
cdr3_length: 13
cdr3_aa: CASMGEINYGYTF
cdr3_nt: TGTGCCAGCATGGGGGAAATTAACTATGGCTACACCTTC

j_call: TRBJ2-3
clone_size: NA
v_call: TRBV13
d_call: NA
cdr3_length: 16
cdr3_aa: CASSRAFLGSSDTQYF
cdr3_nt: TGTGCCAGCAGCAGAGCATTCCTAGGTTCTTCGGATACGCAGTATTTT

j_call: TRBJ2-7
clone_size: NA
v_call: TRBV6-6
d_call: NA
cdr3_length: 11
cdr3_aa: CASSYTAEQYF
cdr3_nt: TGTGCCAGCAGTTACACTGCCGAGCAGTACTTC